The sequence of this T cell receptor (beta chain) was determined in a study of neurological immune-mediated disorders. Germline V gene lookup returns CDR1 MNHNY and CDR2 SVGAGI (reference sequence). Deletions cut 2 bases from V and 5 bases from J, with 18 bases between. The CDR3 covers 16 residues. The authors produced cDNA by 5'RACE using 10-nucleotide random UMIs. MiXCR, run by TCRdb on the 5' RACE reads, gives a single entry per CDR3 protein. Of around 69,000 distinct CDR3 sequences listed, less than 5.5% were seen once; the top ten hold under 7.5%. The gene calls are TRBV6-6 and TRBJ1-2, with a possible D match to TRBD1 (6 bases). This sequence was found in a man aged 25 to 40 with multiple sclerosis. What was sequenced was PBMCs. The DNA of the CDR3 is TGTGCCAGCAGTTACGAGCGGGTCAGGGGCCGGTATGGCTACACCTTC. Protein product: CASSYERVRGRYGYTF.